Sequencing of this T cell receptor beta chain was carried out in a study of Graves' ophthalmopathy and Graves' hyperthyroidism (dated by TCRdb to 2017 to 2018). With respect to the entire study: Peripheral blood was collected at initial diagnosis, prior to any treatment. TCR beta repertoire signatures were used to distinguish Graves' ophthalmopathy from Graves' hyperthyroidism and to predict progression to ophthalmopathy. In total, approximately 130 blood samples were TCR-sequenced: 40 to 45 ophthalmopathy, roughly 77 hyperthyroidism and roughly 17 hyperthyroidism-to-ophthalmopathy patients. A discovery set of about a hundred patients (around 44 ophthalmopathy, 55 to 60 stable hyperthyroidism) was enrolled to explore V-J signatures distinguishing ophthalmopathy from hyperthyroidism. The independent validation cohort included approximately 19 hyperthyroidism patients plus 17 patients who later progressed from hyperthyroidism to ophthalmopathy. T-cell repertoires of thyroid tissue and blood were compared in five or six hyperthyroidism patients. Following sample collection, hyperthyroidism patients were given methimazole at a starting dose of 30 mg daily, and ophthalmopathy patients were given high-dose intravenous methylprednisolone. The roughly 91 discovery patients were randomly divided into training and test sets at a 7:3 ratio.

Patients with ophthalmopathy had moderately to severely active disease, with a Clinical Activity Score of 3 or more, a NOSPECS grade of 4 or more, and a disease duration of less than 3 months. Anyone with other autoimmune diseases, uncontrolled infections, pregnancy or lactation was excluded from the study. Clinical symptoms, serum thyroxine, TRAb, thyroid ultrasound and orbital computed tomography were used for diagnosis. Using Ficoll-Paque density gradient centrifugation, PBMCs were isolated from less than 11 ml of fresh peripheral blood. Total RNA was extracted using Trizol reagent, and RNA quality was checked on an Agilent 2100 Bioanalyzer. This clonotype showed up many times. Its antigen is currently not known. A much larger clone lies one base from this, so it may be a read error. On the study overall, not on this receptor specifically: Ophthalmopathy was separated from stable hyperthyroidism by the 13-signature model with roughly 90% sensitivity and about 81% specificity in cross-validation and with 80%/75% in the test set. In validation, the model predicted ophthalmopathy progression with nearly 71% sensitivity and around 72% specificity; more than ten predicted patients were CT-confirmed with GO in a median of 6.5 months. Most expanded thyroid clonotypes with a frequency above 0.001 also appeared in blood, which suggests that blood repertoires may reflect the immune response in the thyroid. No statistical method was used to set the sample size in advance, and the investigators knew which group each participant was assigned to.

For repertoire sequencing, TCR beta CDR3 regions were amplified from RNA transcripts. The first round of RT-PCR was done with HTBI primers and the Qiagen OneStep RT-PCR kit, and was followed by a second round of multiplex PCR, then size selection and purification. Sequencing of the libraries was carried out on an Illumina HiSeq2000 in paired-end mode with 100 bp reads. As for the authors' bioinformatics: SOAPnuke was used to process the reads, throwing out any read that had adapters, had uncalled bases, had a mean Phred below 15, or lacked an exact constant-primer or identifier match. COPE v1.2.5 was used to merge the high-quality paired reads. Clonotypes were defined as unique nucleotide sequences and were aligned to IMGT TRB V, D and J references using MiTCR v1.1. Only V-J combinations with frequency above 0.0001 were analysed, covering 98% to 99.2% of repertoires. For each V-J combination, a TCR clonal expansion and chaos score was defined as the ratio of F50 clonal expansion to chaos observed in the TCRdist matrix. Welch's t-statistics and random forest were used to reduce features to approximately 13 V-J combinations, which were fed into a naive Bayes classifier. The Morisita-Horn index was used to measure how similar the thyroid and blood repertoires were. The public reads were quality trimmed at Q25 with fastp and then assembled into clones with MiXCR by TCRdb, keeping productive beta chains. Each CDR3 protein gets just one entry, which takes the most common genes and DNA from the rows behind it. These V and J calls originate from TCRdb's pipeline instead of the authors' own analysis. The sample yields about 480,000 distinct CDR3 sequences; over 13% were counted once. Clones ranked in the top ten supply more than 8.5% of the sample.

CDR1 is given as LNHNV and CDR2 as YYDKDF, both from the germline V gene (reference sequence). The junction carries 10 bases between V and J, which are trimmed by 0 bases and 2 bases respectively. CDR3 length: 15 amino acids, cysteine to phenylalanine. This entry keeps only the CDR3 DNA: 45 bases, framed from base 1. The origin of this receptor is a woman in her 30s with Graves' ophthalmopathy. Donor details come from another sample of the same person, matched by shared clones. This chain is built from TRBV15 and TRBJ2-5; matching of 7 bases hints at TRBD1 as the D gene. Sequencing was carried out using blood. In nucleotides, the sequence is TGTGCCACCAGCAGAGATGCAGGGGGGCAAGAGACCCAGTACTTC. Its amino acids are CATSRDAGGQETQYF. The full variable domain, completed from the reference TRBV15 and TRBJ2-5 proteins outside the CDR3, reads DAMVIQNPRYQVTQFGKPVTLSCSQTLNHNVMYWYQQKSSQAPKLLFHYYDKDFNNEADTPDNFQSRRPNTSFCFLDIRSPGLGDTAMYLCATSRDAGGQETQYFGPGTRLLVL.